This T cell receptor (beta chain) originates from a study of CD4 and CD8 cells across lung adenocarcinoma regions. This CDR3 is built from 15 residues. CDR1 is MNHNS, CDR2 SASEGT, per germline. Samples came from patients with localized non-small cell lung adenocarcinoma. About this clonotype: The junction departs from germline at one end; a sequencing error may be responsible.

MiXCR, run by TCRdb on the PCR reads, gives a single entry per CDR3 protein. The sample contains 7,400 or so distinct CDR3 sequences, 35% to 45% of which appear only once. This chain joins TRBV6-1 and TRBJ2-2, with D possibly being TRBD1 or TRBD2 (6 bases each). Sequenced: CD4+ T cells from the margin of a lung tumor. This TCR derives from a male donor with lung adenocarcinoma. The CD4 and CD8 labels of this study may be unreliable. CDR3 nucleotides: TGTGCCAGCAGTGGGCCTAGCTCTGGGGGCGGGGAGCTGTTTTTC. Protein: CASSGPSSGGGELFF.